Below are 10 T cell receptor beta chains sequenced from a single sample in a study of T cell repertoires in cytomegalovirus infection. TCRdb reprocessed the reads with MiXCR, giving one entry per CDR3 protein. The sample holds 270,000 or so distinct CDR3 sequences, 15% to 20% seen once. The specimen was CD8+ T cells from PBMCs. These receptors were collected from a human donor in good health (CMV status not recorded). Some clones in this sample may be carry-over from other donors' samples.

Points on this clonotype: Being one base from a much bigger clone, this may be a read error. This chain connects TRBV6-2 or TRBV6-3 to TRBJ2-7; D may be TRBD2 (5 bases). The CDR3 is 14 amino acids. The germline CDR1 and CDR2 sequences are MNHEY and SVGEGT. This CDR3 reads CAISYGNVAYEQYF. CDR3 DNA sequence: TGTGCCATCAGTTACGGGAACGTCGCCTACGAGCAGTACTTC.

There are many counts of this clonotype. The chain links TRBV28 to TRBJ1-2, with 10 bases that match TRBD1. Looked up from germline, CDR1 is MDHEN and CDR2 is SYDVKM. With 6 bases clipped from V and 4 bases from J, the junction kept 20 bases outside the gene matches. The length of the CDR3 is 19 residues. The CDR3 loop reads CASSDSRGTGDYRAYGYTF. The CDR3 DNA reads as TGTGCCAGCAGCGATAGCAGGGGGACAGGGGATTATAGGGCCTATGGCTACACCTTC.

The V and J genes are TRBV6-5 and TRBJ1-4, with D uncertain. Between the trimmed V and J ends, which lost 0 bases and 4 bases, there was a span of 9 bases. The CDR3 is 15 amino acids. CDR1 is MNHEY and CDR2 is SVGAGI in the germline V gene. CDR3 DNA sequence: TGTGCCAGCAGTTACTCGGCCGCTGATAATGAAAAACTGTTTTTT. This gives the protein CASSYSAADNEKLFF.

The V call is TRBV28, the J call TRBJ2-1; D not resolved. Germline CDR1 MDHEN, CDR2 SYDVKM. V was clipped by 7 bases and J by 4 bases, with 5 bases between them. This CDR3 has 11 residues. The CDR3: CASTGYNEQFF. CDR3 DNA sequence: TGTGCCAGCACCGGTTACAATGAGCAGTTCTTC.

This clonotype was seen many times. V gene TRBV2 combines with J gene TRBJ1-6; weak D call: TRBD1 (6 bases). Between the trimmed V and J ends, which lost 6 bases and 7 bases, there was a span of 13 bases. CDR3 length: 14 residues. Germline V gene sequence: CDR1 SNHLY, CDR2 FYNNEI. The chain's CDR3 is CASSTGMQNSPLHF. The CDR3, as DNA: TGTGCCAGCAGCACAGGGATGCAGAATTCACCCCTCCACTTT.

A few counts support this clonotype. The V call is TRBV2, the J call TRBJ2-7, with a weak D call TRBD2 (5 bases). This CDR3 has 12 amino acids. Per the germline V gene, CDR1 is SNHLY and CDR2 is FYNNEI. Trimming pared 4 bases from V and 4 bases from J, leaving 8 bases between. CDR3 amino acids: CASSVRTYEQYF. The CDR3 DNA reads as TGTGCCAGCAGTGTTCGGACTTACGAGCAGTACTTC.

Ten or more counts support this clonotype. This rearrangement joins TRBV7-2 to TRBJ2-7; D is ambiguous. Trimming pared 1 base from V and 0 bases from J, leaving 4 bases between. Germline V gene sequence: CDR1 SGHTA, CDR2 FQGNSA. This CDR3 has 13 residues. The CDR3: CASSLGYSYEQYF. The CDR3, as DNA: TGTGCCAGCAGCTTAGGATACTCCTACGAGCAGTACTTC.

The CDR3 DNA reads as TGTGCCAGCAGCCCCGGTCAGAGTTCAAATGAAAAACTGTTTTTT. It encodes CASSPGQSSNEKLFF. V and J are TRBV11-3 and TRBJ1-4; D uncertain. The ends were cut back, 5 bases at V and 5 bases at J, with 15 bases in the middle. CDR1 and CDR2 from the germline V gene are SGHNT and YENEEA. CDR3 length equals 15 residues.

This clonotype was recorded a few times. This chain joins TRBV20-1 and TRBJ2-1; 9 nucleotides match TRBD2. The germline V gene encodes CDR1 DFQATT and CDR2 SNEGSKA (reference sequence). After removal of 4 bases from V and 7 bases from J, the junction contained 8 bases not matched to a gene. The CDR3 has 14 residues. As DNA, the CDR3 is TGCAGTGCTAAGTGGGCGGGGGGGCTGAATGAGCAGTTCTTC. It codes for CSAKWAGGLNEQFF.

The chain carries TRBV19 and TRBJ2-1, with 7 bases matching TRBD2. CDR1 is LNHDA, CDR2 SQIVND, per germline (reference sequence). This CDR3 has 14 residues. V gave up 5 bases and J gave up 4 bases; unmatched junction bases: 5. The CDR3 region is CASSPLGLYNEQFF. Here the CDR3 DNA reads TGTGCCAGTAGTCCCCTGGGACTATACAATGAGCAGTTCTTC.